The rows below give T cell receptor beta chains drawn from one sample of a study of T cells after yellow fever vaccination. TCRdb fed the 5' RACE reads into MiXCR, producing one record per CDR3 protein. The sample has about 69,000 distinct CDR3 sequences, approximately 6.2% seen once. The material sequenced was CD4+ T cells sorted from PBMCs, taken less than 18 days after the first yellow fever vaccination. All receptors come from a man between 18 and 29 years old who received the YFV17D yellow fever vaccine. Both conserved end residues are part of each CDR3. The order of the fields is D gene, V gene, clone size, J gene, CDR3 protein, CDR3 DNA. The D gene is left open where the match is weak. The size of a clone is reported for some rows only, either as once, few or many, or as a class for expanded clones.

-	TRBV5-6	many	TRBJ1-5	CASSFNVRGYSNQPQHF	TGTGCCAGCAGCTTCAATGTCAGGGGCTATAGCAATCAGCCCCAGCATTTT
-	TRBV11-2	many	TRBJ2-7	CASSPGRAAYEQYF	TGTGCCAGCTCCCCGGGCAGGGCGGCCTACGAGCAGTACTTC
-	TRBV4-2	many	TRBJ1-4	CASSQDVHREEKLFF	TGTGCCAGCAGCCAAGATGTGCATCGGGAGGAAAAACTGTTTTTT
-	TRBV12-3/TRBV12-4	many	TRBJ2-2	CASSFYFLNTGELFF	TGTGCCAGCAGTTTTTATTTCCTCAACACCGGGGAGCTGTTTTTT
-	TRBV2	many	TRBJ1-3	CASSVRDTIYF	TGTGCCAGCAGTGTAAGGGACACCATATATTTT
-	TRBV5-5	many	TRBJ2-3	CASSMRTSTDTQYF	TGTGCCAGCAGCATGAGGACTAGCACAGATACGCAGTATTTT
-	TRBV5-6	many	TRBJ1-6	CASSFYTGNSPLHF	TGTGCCAGCAGCTTTTATACCGGGAATTCACCCCTCCACTTT
-	TRBV18	many	TRBJ2-7	CASSPQVHGGVYEQYF	TGTGCCAGCTCACCCCAGGTCCACGGGGGCGTCTACGAGCAGTACTTC
-	TRBV5-1	many	TRBJ2-1	CASSLGAVSYNEQFF	TGCGCCAGCAGCTTGGGTGCTGTCTCCTACAATGAGCAGTTCTTC
-	TRBV12-3/TRBV12-4	many	TRBJ1-2	CASSLTGYGYTF	TGTGCCAGCAGTTTAACGGGTTATGGCTACACCTTC
-	TRBV18	many	TRBJ2-5	CASSPQWGGETQYF	TGTGCCAGCTCACCCCAATGGGGCGGAGAGACCCAGTACTTC
-	TRBV12-3/TRBV12-4	many	TRBJ2-6	CASSSKGANVLTF	TGTGCCAGCAGTTCGAAGGGGGCCAACGTCCTGACTTTC
-	TRBV5-6	many	TRBJ2-5	CASSDDRLKTQYF	TGTGCCAGCAGTGATGACAGGTTAAAGACCCAGTACTTC
TRBD1	TRBV20-1	many	TRBJ2-3	CSASLTGADTQYF	TGCAGTGCTAGCTTGACAGGGGCAGATACGCAGTATTTT
TRBD2	TRBV7-3	many	TRBJ2-2	CASSSERGAGELFF	TGTGCCAGCAGCTCCGAGCGGGGTGCCGGGGAGCTGTTTTTT
-	TRBV5-8	many	TRBJ2-3	CASTTGTYTDTQYF	TGTGCCAGTACGACAGGGACTTACACAGATACGCAGTATTTT
-	TRBV7-2	many	TRBJ2-7	CASSLVWTTGNEQYF	TGTGCCAGCAGCTTAGTTTGGACCACCGGAAACGAGCAGTACTTC
-	TRBV6-6	many	TRBJ2-3	CASSQGGDTQYF	TGTGCCAGCAGCCAGGGGGGCGATACGCAGTATTTT
-	TRBV5-6	many	TRBJ1-2	CASSLLGYGYTF	TGTGCCAGCAGCTTGCTCGGCTATGGCTACACCTTC
-	TRBV20-1	many	TRBJ2-3	CSARDMKGDTQYF	TGCAGTGCTAGAGATATGAAGGGCGATACGCAGTATTTT
-	TRBV9	many	TRBJ1-2	CASSVAPSRLYGYTF	TGTGCCAGCAGCGTAGCCCCTTCCCGATTATATGGCTACACCTTC
-	TRBV18	many	TRBJ2-6	CASSPVGEAGANVLTF	TGTGCCAGCTCACCAGTCGGGGAGGCTGGGGCCAACGTCCTGACTTTC
-	TRBV5-1	-	TRBJ1-1	CASSGVPNTEAFF	TGCGCCAGCAGCGGCGTTCCGAACACTGAAGCTTTCTTT
-	TRBV12-3/TRBV12-4	many	TRBJ2-5	CASSLVPSRRQETQYF	TGTGCCAGCAGTTTAGTTCCCAGCCGGCGGCAAGAGACCCAGTACTTC
TRBD1	TRBV11-2	many	TRBJ2-7	CASSRDRGPHEQYF	TGTGCCAGCAGCCGGGACAGGGGGCCCCACGAGCAGTACTTC
TRBD2	TRBV7-2	-	TRBJ2-3	CASSSLAGGPDTQYF	TGTGCCAGCAGCTCCCTAGCGGGGGGGCCTGATACGCAGTATTTT
-	TRBV5-1	few	TRBJ1-4	CASSLGGLRTATNEKLFF	TGCGCCAGCAGCTTAGGGGGGCTACGAACTGCAACTAATGAAAAACTGTTTTTT
TRBD2	TRBV9	many	TRBJ2-1	CASSVTAGPNNEQFF	TGTGCCAGCAGCGTGACAGCGGGGCCAAACAATGAGCAGTTCTTC
TRBD1	TRBV12-3/TRBV12-4	many	TRBJ1-6	CASSLATGSSYNSPLHF	TGTGCCAGCAGTTTAGCGACAGGGAGCTCCTATAATTCACCCCTCCACTTT
-	TRBV3-1	many	TRBJ2-5	CASSQRPNYGIQETQYF	TGTGCCAGCAGCCAAAGGCCGAACTACGGGATACAAGAGACCCAGTACTTC
-	TRBV6-1	many	TRBJ2-2	CASSEPNTGELFF	TGTGCCAGCAGTGAACCAAACACCGGGGAGCTGTTTTTT
TRBD1	TRBV5-1	many	TRBJ1-1	CASSLEGQGGNTEAFF	TGCGCCAGCAGCTTGGAGGGACAGGGGGGGAACACTGAAGCTTTCTTT
TRBD1	TRBV7-3	many	TRBJ1-1	CASSTGQGNSEAFF	TGTGCCAGCAGCACAGGACAGGGGAATTCTGAAGCTTTCTTT
TRBD1	TRBV18	-	TRBJ2-7	CASSLDRVKPYEQYF	TGTGCCAGCTCCCTTGACAGGGTTAAGCCCTACGAGCAGTACTTC
TRBD2	TRBV12-3/TRBV12-4	few	TRBJ2-3	CASGLWGGGTDTQYF	TGTGCCAGCGGCCTTTGGGGGGGGGGCACAGATACGCAGTATTTT
TRBD2	TRBV5-1	many	TRBJ2-7	CASSKLAGDGYEQYF	TGCGCCAGCAGCAAACTAGCGGGGGACGGCTACGAGCAGTACTTC
-	TRBV29-1	many	TRBJ2-3	CSVEDHRTATDTQYF	TGCAGCGTTGAAGATCACAGGACAGCGACCGATACGCAGTATTTT
-	TRBV7-8	many	TRBJ2-3	CASSSQALGGDTQYF	TGTGCCAGCAGCTCGCAGGCGCTGGGGGGAGATACGCAGTATTTT
TRBD2	TRBV7-6	many	TRBJ2-5	CASSLGLAGGIFQETQYF	TGTGCCAGCAGCCTCGGACTAGCGGGGGGCATATTCCAAGAGACCCAGTACTTC